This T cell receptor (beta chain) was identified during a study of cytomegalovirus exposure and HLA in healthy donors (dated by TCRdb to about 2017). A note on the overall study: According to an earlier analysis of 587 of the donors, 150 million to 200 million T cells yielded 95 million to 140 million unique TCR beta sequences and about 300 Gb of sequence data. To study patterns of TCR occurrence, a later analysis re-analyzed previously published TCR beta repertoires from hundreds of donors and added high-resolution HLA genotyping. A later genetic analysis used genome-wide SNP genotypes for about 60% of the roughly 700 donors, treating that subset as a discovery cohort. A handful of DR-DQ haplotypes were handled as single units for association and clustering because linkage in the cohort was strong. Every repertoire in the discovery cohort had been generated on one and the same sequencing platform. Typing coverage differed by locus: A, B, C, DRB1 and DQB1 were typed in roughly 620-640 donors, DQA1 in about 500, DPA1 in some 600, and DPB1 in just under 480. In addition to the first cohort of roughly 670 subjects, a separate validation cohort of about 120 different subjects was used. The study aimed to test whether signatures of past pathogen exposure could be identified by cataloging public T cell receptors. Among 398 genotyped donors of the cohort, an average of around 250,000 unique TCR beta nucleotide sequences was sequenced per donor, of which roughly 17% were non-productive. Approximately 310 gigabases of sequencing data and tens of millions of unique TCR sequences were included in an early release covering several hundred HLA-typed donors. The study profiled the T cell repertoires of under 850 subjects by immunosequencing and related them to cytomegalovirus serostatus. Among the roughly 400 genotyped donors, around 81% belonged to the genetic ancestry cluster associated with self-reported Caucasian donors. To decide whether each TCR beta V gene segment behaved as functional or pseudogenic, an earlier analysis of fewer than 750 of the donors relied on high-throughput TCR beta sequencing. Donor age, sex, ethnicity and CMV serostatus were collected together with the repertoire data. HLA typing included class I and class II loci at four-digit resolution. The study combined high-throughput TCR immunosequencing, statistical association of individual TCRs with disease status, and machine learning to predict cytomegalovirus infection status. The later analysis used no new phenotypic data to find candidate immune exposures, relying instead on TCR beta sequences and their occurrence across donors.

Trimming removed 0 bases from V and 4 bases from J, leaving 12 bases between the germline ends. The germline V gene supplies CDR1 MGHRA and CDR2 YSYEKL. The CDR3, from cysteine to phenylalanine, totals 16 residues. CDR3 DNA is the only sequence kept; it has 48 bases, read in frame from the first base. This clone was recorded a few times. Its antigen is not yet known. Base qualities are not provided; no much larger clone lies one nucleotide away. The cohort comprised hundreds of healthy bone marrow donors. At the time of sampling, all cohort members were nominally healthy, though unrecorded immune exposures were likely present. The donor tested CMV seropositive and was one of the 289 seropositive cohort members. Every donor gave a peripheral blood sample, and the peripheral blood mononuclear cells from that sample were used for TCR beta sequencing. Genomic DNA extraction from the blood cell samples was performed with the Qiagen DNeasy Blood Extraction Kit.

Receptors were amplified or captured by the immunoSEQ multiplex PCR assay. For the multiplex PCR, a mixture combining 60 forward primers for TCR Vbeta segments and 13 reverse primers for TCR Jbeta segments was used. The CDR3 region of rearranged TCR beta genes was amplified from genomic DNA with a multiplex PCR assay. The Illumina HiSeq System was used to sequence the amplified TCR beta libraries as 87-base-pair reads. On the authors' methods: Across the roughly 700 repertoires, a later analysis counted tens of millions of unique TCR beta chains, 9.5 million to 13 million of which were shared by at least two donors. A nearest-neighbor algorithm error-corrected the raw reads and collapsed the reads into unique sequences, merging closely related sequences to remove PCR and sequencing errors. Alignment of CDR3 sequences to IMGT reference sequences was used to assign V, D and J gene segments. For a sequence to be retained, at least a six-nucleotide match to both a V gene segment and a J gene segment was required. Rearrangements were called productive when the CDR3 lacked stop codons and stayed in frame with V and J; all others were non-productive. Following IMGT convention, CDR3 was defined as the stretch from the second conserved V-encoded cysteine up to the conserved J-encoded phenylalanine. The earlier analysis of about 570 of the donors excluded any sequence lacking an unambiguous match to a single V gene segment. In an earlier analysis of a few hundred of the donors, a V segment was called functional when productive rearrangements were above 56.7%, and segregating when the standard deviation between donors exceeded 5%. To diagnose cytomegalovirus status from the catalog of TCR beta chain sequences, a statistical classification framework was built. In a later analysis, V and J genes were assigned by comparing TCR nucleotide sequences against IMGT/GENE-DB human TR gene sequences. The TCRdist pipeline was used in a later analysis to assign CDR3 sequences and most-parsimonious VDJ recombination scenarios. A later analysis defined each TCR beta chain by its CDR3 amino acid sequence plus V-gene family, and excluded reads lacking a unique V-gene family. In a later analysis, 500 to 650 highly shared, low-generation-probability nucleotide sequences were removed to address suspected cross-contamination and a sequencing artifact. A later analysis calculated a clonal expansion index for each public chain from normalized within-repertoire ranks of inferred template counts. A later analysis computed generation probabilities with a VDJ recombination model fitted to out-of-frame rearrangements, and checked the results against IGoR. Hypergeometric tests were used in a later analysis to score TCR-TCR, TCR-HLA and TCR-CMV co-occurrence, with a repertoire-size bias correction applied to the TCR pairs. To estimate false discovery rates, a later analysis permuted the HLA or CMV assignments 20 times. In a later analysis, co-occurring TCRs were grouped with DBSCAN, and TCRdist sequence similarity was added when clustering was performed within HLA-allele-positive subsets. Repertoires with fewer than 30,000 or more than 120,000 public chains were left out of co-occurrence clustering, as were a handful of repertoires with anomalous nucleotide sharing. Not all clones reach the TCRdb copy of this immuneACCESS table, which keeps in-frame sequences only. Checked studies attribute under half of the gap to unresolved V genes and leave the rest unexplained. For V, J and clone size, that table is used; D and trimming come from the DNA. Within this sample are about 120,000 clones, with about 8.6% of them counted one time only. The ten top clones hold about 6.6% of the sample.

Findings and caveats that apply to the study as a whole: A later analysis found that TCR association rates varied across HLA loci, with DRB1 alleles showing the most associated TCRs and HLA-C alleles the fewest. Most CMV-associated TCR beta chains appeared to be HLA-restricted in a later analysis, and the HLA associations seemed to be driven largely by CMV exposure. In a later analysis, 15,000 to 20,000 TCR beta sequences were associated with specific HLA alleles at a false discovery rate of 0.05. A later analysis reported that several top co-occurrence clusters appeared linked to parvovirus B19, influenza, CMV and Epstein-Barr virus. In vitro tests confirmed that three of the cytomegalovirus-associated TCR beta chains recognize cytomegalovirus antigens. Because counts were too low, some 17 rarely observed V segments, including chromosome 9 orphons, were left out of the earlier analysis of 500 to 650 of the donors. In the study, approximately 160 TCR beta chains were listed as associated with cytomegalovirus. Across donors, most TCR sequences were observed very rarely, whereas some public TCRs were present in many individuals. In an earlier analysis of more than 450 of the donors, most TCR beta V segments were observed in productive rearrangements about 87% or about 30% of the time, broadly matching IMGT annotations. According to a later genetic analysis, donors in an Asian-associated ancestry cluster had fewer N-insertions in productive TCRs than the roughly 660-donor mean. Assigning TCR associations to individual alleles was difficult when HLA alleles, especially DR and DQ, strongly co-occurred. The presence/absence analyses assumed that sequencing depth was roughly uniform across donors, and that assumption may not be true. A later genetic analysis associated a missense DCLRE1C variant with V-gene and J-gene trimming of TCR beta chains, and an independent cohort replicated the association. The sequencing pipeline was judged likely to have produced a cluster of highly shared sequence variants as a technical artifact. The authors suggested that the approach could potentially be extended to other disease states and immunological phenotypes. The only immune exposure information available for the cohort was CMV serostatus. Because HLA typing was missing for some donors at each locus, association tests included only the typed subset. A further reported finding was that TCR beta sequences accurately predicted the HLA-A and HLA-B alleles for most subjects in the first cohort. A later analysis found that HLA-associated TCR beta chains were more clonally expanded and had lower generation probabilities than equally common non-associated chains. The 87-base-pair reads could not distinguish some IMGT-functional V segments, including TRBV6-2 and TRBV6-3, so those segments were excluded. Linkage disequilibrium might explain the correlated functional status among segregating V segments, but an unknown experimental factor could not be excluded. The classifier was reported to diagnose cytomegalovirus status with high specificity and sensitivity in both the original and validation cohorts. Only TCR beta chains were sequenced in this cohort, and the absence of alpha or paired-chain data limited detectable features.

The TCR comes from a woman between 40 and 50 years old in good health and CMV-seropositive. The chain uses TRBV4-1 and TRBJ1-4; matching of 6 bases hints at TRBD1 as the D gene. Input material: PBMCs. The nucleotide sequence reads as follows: TGCGCCAGCAGCCAAGATGGCAGGGGCGATAATGAAAAACTGTTTTTT. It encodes CASSQDGRGDNEKLFF.